A selection of T cell receptor beta chains follows, all from one sample in a study of shared clonotypes between healthy human individuals. Method: immunoSEQ multiplex PCR; TCRdb's copy keeps in-frame clones and lacks some. The sample comprises about 1.5 million clones, approximately 98% of which are singletons, and roughly 0.4% rests with the top ten. What was sequenced was naive CD4+ T cells sorted from blood. These receptors were obtained from a man aged 25-40 years in good health. Each CDR3 is given with its conserved first and last residue. D genes are given only for firm matches. Size tells how often a clone was seen (once, few, many) or the class of an expanded clone, and some rows leave it out.

16	TRBJ2-1	TRBD2	once	TRBV19	TGTGCCAGTAGTCCCGTGGGCGGGAGCTCCTACAATGAGCAGTTCTTC	CASSPVGGSSYNEQFF
16	TRBJ1-5	.	.	TRBV19	TGTGCCAGTAGTATAGAGTGGGACACCTACAATCAGCCCCAGCATTTT	CASSIEWDTYNQPQHF
12	TRBJ2-5	.	.	TRBV29-1	TGCAGCACCTTGAGCGCTCCAGAGACCCAGTACTTC	CSTLSAPETQYF
15	TRBJ2-2	.	.	TRBV19	TGTGCCAGTAGTATTTGGGGAGTGGGAGTCGGGGAGCTGTTTTTT	CASSIWGVGVGELFF
15	TRBJ1-3	.	.	TRBV9	TGTGCCAGCAGCGTAGAGGCGGTCTCTGGAAACACCATATATTTT	CASSVEAVSGNTIYF
13	TRBJ2-5	TRBD1	.	TRBV5-1	TGCGCCAGCCATAGACAGGGGAGGGAGACCCAGTACTTC	CASHRQGRETQYF
15	TRBJ2-6	TRBD1	.	TRBV7-9	TGTGCCAGGTCGACAGGGCCCAATGGGGCCAACGTCCTGACTTTC	CARSTGPNGANVLTF
16	TRBJ2-1	.	.	TRBV9	TGTGCCAGCAGCGTAAGGGCCAGGTCCTCCTACAATGAGCAGTTCTTC	CASSVRARSSYNEQFF
12	TRBJ2-1	.	.	TRBV5-1	TGCGCCAGCAGCCGTGATGGCAATGAGCAGTTCTTC	CASSRDGNEQFF
11	TRBJ2-1	.	.	TRBV20-1	TGCAGTGCTCTCCCCTACAATGAGCAGTTCTTC	CSALPYNEQFF
13	TRBJ1-1	.	.	TRBV29-1	TGCAGCGTTGAGAGAATGGAGAACACTGAAGCTTTCTTT	CSVERMENTEAFF
15	TRBJ2-1	.	.	TRBV18	TGTGCCAGCTCACCACCAGGCGTCTCCTACAATGAGCAGTTCTTC	CASSPPGVSYNEQFF
14	TRBJ2-2	.	.	TRBV11-2	TGTGCCAGTCGGGGCGGGTGGAACACCGGGGAGCTGTTTTTT	CASRGGWNTGELFF
14	TRBJ2-7	.	.	TRBV12-5	TGTGCTAGTGGTTTGCTACGGGGGCCCTACGAGCAGTACTTC	CASGLLRGPYEQYF
15	TRBJ1-1	.	once	TRBV6-5	TGTGCCAGCTTCTCGCTGGGGGGGGCGAACACTGAAGCTTTCTTT	CASFSLGGANTEAFF
13	TRBJ2-2	.	.	TRBV30	TGTGCCTGGAGTGCCCAACTTCCCGGGGAGCTGTTTTTT	CAWSAQLPGELFF
15	TRBJ2-1	.	.	TRBV13	TGTGCCAGCAGCTTGAGGGCGAAAGCCTACAATGAGCAGTTCTTC	CASSLRAKAYNEQFF